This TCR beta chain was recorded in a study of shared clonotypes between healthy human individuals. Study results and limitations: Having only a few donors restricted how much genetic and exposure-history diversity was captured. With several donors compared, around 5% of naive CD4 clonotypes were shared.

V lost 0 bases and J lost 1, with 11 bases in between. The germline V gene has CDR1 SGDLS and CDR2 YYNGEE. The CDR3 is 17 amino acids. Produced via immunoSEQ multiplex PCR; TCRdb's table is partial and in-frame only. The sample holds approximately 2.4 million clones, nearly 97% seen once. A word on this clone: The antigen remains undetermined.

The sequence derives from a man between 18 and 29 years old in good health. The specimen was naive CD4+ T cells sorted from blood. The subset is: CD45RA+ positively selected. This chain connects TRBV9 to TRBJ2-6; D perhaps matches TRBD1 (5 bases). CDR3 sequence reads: CASSVGSRVSGANVLTF. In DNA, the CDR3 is TGTGCCAGCAGCGTAGGGTCCAGGGTTTCTGGGGCCAACGTCCTGACTTTC.